This record looks at one TCR beta chain sequence and its context. This sample was included in a study of control samples from healthy donors and cancer patients. Measured with immunoSEQ multiplex PCR; TCRdb has only the in-frame clones, and not every one. The sample has roughly 130,000 clones, more than 85% seen once. The germline V gene encodes CDR1 SGHTS and CDR2 YDEGEE. V lost 0 bases to trimming and J lost 8 bases, with 6 bases between them. The CDR3 sequence is 12 residues long. The rearrangement joins TRBV5-8 to TRBJ2-1, with D hard to call. The clonotype comes from a man in his forties or fifties with head and neck cancer. The source material was PBMCs. CDR3 region: CASSLVSYEQFF. The CDR3 DNA reads TGTGCCAGCAGCTTGGTTAGTTATGAGCAGTTCTTC.